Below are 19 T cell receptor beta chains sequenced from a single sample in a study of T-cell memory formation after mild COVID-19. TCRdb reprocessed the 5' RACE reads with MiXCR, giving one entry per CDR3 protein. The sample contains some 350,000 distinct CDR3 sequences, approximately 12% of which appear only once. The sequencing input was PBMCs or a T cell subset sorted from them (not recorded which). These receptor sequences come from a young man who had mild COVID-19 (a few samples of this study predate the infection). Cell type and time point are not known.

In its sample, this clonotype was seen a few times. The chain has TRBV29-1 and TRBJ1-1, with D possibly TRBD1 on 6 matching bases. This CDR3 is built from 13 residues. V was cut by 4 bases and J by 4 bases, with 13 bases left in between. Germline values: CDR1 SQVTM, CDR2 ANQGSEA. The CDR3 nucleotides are TGCAGCGTTGTCCTACAGGGAGGCACTGAAGCTTTCTTT. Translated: CSVVLQGGTEAFF.

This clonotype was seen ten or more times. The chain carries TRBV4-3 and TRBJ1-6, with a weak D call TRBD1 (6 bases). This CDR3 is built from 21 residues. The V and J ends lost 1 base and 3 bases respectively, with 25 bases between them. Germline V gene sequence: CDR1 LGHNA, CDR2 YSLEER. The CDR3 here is CASSQGINQGMGYGYNSPLHF. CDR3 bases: TGCGCCAGCAGCCAAGGGATCAACCAGGGGATGGGGTACGGCTATAATTCACCCCTCCACTTT.

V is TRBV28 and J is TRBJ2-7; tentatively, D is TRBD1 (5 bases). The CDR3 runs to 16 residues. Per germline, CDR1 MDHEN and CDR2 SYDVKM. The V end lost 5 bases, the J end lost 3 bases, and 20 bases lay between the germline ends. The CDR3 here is CASSAPRALGLYEQYV. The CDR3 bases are TGTGCCAGCAGTGCACCCAGGGCCTTGGGGCTCTACGAGCAGTACGTC.

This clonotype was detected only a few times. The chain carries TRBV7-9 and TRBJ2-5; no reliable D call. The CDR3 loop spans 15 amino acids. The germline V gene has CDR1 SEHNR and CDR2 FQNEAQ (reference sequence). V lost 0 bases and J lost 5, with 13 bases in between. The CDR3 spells CASSLAMAAAETQYF. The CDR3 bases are TGTGCCAGCAGCTTAGCGATGGCCGCGGCGGAGACCCAGTACTTC. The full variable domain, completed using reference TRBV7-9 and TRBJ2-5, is DTGVSQNPRHKITKRGQNVTFRCDPISEHNRLYWYRQTLGQGPEFLTYFQNEAQLEKSRLLSDRFSAERPKGSFSTLEIQRTEQGDSAMYLCASSLAMAAAETQYFGPGTRLLVL.

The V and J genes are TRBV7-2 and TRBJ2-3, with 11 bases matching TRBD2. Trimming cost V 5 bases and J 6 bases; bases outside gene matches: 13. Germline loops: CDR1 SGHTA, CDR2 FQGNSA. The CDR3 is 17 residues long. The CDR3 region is CASSIFSGGDLHDTQYF. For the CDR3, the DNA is TGTGCCAGCAGCATTTTTAGCGGGGGGGACCTTCATGATACGCAGTATTTT.

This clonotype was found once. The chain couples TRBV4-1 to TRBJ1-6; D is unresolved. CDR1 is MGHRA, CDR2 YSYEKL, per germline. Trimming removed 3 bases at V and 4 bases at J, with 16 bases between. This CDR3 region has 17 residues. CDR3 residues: CASSQAPRAEYNSPLHF. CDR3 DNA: TGCGCCAGCAGCCAGGCCCCCCGGGCAGAATATAATTCACCCCTCCACTTT.

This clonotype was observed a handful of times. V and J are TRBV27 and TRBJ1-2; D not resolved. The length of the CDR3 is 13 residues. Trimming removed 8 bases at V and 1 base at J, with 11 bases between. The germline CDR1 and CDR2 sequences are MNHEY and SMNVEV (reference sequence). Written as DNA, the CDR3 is TGTGCCAGCGGCCCCGGGGATAACTATGGCTACACCTTC. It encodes CASGPGDNYGYTF.

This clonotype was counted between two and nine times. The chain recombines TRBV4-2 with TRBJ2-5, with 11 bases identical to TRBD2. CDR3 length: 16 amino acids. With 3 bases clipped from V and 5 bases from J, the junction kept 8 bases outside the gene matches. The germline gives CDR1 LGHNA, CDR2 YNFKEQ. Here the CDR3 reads CASSHVSGGAEETQYF. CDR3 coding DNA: TGTGCCAGCAGCCATGTTAGCGGGGGGGCGGAGGAGACCCAGTACTTC.

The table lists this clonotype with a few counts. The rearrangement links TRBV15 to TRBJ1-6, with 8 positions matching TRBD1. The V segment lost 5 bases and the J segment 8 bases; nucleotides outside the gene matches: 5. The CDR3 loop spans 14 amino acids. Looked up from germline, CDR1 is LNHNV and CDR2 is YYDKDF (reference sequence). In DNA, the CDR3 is TGTGCCACCAGCCCTCGGACAGGGTATTCACCCCTCCACTTT. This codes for CATSPRTGYSPLHF. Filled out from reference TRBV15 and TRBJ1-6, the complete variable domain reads DAMVIQNPRYQVTQFGKPVTLSCSQTLNHNVMYWYQQKSSQAPKLLFHYYDKDFNNEADTPDNFQSRRPNTSFCFLDIRSPGLGDTAMYLCATSPRTGYSPLHFGNGTRLTVT.

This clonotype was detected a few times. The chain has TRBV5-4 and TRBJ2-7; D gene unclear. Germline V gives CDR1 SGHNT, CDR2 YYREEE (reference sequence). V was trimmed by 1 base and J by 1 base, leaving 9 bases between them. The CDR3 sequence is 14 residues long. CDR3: CASSLSEKSYEQYF. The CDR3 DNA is TGTGCCAGCAGCTTGTCGGAGAAGTCCTACGAGCAGTACTTC.

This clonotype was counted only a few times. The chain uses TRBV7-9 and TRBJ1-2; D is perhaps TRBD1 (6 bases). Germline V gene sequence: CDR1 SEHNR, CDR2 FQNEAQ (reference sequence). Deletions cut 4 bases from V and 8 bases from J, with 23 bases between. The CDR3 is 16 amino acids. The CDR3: CASSSRDTYSAGGYTF. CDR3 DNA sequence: TGTGCCAGCAGCTCCCGGGACACGTACTCCGCTGGGGGCTACACCTTC.

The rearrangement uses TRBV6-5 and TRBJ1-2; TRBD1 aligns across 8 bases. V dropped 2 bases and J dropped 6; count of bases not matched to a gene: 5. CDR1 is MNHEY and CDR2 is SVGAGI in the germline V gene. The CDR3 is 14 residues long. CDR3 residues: CASSYGQGQDGYTF. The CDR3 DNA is TGTGCCAGCAGTTACGGACAGGGCCAGGATGGCTACACCTTC.

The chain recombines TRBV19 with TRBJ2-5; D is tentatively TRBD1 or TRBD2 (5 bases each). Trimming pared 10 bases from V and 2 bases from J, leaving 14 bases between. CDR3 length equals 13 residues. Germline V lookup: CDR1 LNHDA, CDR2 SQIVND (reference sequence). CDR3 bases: TGTGCCACCCAGGGACGGCTACAAGAGACCCAGTACTTC. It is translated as CATQGRLQETQYF.

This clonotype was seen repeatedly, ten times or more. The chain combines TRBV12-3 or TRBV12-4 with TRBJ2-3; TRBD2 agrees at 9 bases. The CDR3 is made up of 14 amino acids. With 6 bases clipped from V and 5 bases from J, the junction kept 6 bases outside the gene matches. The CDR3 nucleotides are TGTGCCAGCAGCCGCGGGGGGGGCGGAGATACGCAGTATTTT. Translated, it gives CASSRGGGGDTQYF.

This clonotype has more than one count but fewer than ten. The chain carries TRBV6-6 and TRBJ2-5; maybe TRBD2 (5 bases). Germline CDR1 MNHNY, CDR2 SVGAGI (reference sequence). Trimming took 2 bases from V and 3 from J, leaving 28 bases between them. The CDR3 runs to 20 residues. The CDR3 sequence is CASSYEWGMEELKWEETQYF. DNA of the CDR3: TGTGCCAGCAGTTACGAGTGGGGAATGGAGGAACTAAAATGGGAAGAGACCCAGTACTTC.

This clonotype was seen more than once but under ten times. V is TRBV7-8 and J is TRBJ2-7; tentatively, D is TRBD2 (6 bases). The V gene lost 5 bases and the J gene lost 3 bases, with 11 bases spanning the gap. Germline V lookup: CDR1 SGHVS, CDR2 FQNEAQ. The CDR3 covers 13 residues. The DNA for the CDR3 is TGTGCCAGCAGCGGCGGGGTCAGCTACGAGCAGTACGTC. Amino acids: CASSGGVSYEQYV.

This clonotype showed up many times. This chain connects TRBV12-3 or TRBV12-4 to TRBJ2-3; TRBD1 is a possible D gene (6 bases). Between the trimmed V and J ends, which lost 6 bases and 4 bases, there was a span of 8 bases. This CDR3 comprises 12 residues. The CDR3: CASRTGPDTQYF. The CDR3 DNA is TGTGCCAGCAGAACAGGGCCAGATACGCAGTATTTT.

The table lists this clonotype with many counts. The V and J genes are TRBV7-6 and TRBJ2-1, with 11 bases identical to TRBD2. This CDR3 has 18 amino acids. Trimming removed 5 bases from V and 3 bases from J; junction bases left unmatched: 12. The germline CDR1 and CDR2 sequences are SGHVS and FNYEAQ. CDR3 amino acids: CASSPGVAGGRGYNEQFF. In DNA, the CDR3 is TGTGCCAGCAGCCCCGGAGTAGCGGGGGGGCGAGGCTACAATGAGCAGTTCTTC.

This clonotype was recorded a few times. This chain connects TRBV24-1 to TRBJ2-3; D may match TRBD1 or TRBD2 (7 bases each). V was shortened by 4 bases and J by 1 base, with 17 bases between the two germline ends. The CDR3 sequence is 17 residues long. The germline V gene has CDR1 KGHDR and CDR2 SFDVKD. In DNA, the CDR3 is TGTGCCACCAGTGACTCCTCAGGGGGGGCCCGCACAGATACGCAGTATTTT. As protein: CATSDSSGGARTDTQYF.